These 17 T cell receptor beta chains originate from one sample sequenced in a study of T-cell reconstitution after alpha-beta-depleted transplantation in children. Unique molecular identifiers were used to barcode this TCRbeta library. TCRdb independently ran MiXCR on the PCR reads; one entry per CDR3 protein. The repertoire holds 250,000 to 350,000 distinct CDR3 sequences, with approximately 23% as singletons. Sequenced here: PBMCs, mostly from graft donor cells, sampled 180 days after TCRalphabeta/CD19-depleted stem cell transplant. Every receptor here comes from a male patient aged 5 to 17 who had a stem cell transplant for acute lymphoblastic leukemia, so the T cells may come from the graft donor.

In its sample, this clonotype was seen a few times. The rearrangement links TRBV20-1 to TRBJ2-5; 10 positions agree with TRBD1. Germline CDR1 and CDR2: DFQATT and SNEGSKA (reference sequence). J lost 4 bases, V lost 4 bases, and 9 bases had no gene match. The length of the CDR3 is 15 residues. The CDR3 nucleotides are TGCAGTGCTACAGGACAGGGGGATTGGCGAGAGACCCAGTACTTC. Protein product: CSATGQGDWRETQYF.

This chain connects TRBV3-1 to TRBJ2-5, with D perhaps being TRBD1 or TRBD2 (6 bases each). The CDR3 runs 14 residues. V gave up 0 bases and J gave up 5 bases, with 10 bases separating them. Germline V gives CDR1 LGHDT, CDR2 YNNKEL (reference sequence). The CDR3 nucleotides read TGTGCCAGCAGCCAAGATACAGGGAGGGAGACCCAGTACTTC. The encoded protein is CASSQDTGRETQYF.

V usage is TRBV3-1 and J usage is TRBJ2-1; 8 bases fit TRBD2. CDR1 is LGHDT and CDR2 is YNNKEL in the germline V gene (reference sequence). This CDR3 spans 14 amino acids. After removal of 4 bases from V and 8 bases from J, the junction contained 7 bases not matched to a gene. DNA of the CDR3: TGTGCCAGCAGCCCGGGACTAGTAGTCTATGAGCAGTTCTTC. Translating it yields CASSPGLVVYEQFF.

Here the CDR3 reads CASSRTSWHPDTQYF. The CDR3 DNA reads TGTGCCAGCAGCCGGACTAGTTGGCACCCAGATACGCAGTATTTT. The chain joins TRBV3-1 to TRBJ2-3, with 7 bases identical to TRBD2. Germline V gives CDR1 LGHDT, CDR2 YNNKEL (reference sequence). The CDR3 runs to 15 residues. Germline trimming cut 4 bases from V and 4 bases from J; bases unmatched to any gene: 8.

This clonotype was counted only a few times. This chain joins TRBV7-3 and TRBJ2-7; 13 positions agree with TRBD2. CDR1 SGHTA and CDR2 FQGTGA come from the germline V gene. CDR3 length equals 17 residues. The V and J ends lost 4 bases and 2 bases, in that order; junction bases with no gene match: 8. The CDR3 here is CASSSQSGLAGAYEQYF. The CDR3 DNA reads TGTGCCAGCAGCTCGCAGTCTGGACTAGCGGGAGCCTACGAGCAGTACTTC.

The chain has TRBV4-1 and TRBJ2-1, with D possibly TRBD1 on 5 matching bases. Trimming removed 0 bases from V and 10 bases from J, with 16 bases in between. This CDR3 has 15 residues. Germline V gene sequence: CDR1 MGHRA, CDR2 YSYEKL. The CDR3 loop reads CASSQDNSWWGEQFF. CDR3 nucleotides: TGCGCCAGCAGCCAAGATAATAGTTGGTGGGGCGAGCAGTTCTTC.

This clonotype was observed a few times. The chain joins TRBV9 to TRBJ1-3, with a possible D match to TRBD1 (6 bases). The CDR3 is 15 amino acids. Germline V CDR1 and CDR2: SGDLS, YYNGEE. Deletions cut 6 bases from V and 0 bases from J, with 13 bases between. CDR3 bases: TGTGCCAGCACGGGGGCATTGAGCTCTGGAAACACCATATATTTT. Translated, it gives CASTGALSSGNTIYF. Complete variable domain (other parts from reference TRBV9 and TRBJ1-3): DSGVTQTPKHLITATGQRVTLRCSPRSGDLSVYWYQQSLDQGLQFLIQYYNGEERAKGNILERFSAQQFPDLHSELNLSSLELGDSALYFCASTGALSSGNTIYFGEGSWLTVV.

In this sample, this clonotype turned up a few times. The V gene is TRBV5-1, the J gene TRBJ1-1, with D possibly being TRBD1 (6 bases). Germline assignment: CDR1 SGHRS and CDR2 YFSETQ. Trimming left V 1 base short and J 4 bases short, with 20 bases between. There are 17 residues in the CDR3. In DNA form, the CDR3 reads TGCGCCAGCAGCTTGATCAATCGCAGGGGAGAGGGCACTGAAGCTTTCTTT. Amino acids: CASSLINRRGEGTEAFF.

In its sample, this clonotype was seen a few times. The chain recombines TRBV12-3 or TRBV12-4 with TRBJ2-1; D remains ambiguous. Trimming stripped 5 bases from V and 0 bases from J, with 11 bases between. The CDR3 loop spans 15 amino acids. The CDR3 loop is CASSPHLLSYNEQFF. The CDR3 DNA reads as TGTGCCAGCAGTCCTCACTTGCTCTCCTACAATGAGCAGTTCTTC.

In this sample, this clonotype turned up many times. The rearrangement uses TRBV5-1 and TRBJ2-7; TRBD2 agrees at 7 bases. This CDR3 has 15 amino acids. Germline lookup yields CDR1 SGHRS and CDR2 YFSETQ. With 0 bases clipped from V and 4 bases from J, the junction kept 7 bases outside the gene matches. The CDR3 nucleotides are TGCGCCAGCAGCTTGGAGCTAGCGGAGCTTTACGAGCAGTACTTC. Translated, it gives CASSLELAELYEQYF.

This sequence joins TRBV4-1 and TRBJ2-1; D may be TRBD1 (5 bases). This CDR3 comprises 12 residues. The V and J ends lost 2 bases and 7 bases respectively, with 6 bases between them. Germline V gene lookup returns CDR1 MGHRA and CDR2 YSYEKL. CDR3 protein: CASSQQGNEQFF. The CDR3 DNA reads as TGCGCCAGCAGCCAACAGGGAAATGAGCAGTTCTTC.

This clonotype was observed a few times. The gene calls are TRBV5-1 and TRBJ2-1; D may correspond to TRBD1 or TRBD2 (5 bases each). Trimming took off 0 bases at V and 7 bases at J, with 14 bases between the two ends. The CDR3 extends over 15 amino acids. The V gene's germline CDR1 is SGHRS and CDR2 YFSETQ. The CDR3 bases are TGCGCCAGCAGCTTGGCGTGGGGGATAGCAAATGAGCAGTTCTTC. The encoded protein is CASSLAWGIANEQFF.

This clonotype has a handful of counts. The CDR3: CASSSPGGNTEAFF. The CDR3 DNA reads TGTGCCAGCAGCTCCCCGGGGGGGAACACTGAAGCTTTCTTT. The chain recombines TRBV4-2 with TRBJ1-1, with D maybe TRBD1 (5 bases). Germline-derived CDR1 and CDR2 are LGHNA and YNFKEQ. The CDR3 length is 14 residues. Trimming removed 5 bases from V and 1 base from J, with 11 bases in between.

This chain joins TRBV20-1 and TRBJ2-7; 8 bases line up with TRBD1. V lost 5 bases to trimming and J lost 6 bases; unmatched junction nucleotides: 6. From germline, CDR1 is DFQATT and CDR2 SNEGSKA (reference sequence). The CDR3 is 12 amino acids. CDR3 protein: CSADRGAPEQYF. The CDR3 DNA follows: TGCAGTGCTGACAGGGGAGCCCCCGAGCAGTACTTC.

Turning to this clonotype: The junction and the germline gene differ at one end; a read error may be behind it. The J gene is TRBJ2-1, the V gene TRBV9; D remains ambiguous. This CDR3 is 18 amino acids long. Germline values: CDR1 SGDLS, CDR2 YYNGEE. CDR3 sequence (DNA): TGTGCCAGCAGCGTACGCTTACCCCGCGGAAGCTCCCACAATGAGCAGTTCTTC. This translates into CASSVRLPRGSSHNEQFF.

Regarding this clonotype: Its ends do not fully match the called genes, so a read error is possible. This chain uses TRBV4-2 with TRBJ2-7, with no clear D. The length of the CDR3 is 13 residues. Per the germline V gene, CDR1 is LGHNA and CDR2 is YNFKEQ. CDR3 bases: TGTGCCAGCAGTAACGCTGAGCTCTACGAGCGGTACTTC. Translating it yields CASSNAELYERYF.

The table lists this clonotype with a few counts. CDR3 loop: CASSVLYGYTF. CDR3 nucleotide sequence: TGTGCCAGCAGTGTCCTTTATGGCTACACCTTC. This sequence joins TRBV25-1 and TRBJ1-2; D gene ambiguous. Per germline, CDR1 MGHDK and CDR2 SYGVNS. This CDR3 is built from 11 residues. Trimming stripped 4 bases from V and 5 bases from J, with 5 bases between.